This T cell receptor beta chain was sequenced in a study of cytomegalovirus exposure and HLA in healthy donors (dated by TCRdb to about 2017). With respect to the entire study: An earlier analysis of some 620 of the donors reported around 280 Gb of sequence data and 100 million to 120 million unique TCR beta sequences obtained from roughly 180 million T cells. The study profiled the T cell repertoires of fewer than 850 subjects by immunosequencing and related them to cytomegalovirus serostatus. An early release that covered fewer than 750 HLA-typed donors contained around 300 gigabases of sequencing data and 80 million or so unique TCR sequences. A later analysis re-examined previously published TCR beta repertoires from just over 650 donors and added high-resolution HLA genotyping to investigate patterns of TCR occurrence. Donor age, sex, ethnicity and CMV serostatus were compiled together with the repertoire data. On average, around 230,000 unique TCR beta nucleotide sequences were sequenced per donor among roughly 430 genotyped donors of the cohort, with around 19% of those sequences being non-productive. A separate validation cohort of about 110 different subjects was used in addition to the roughly 670-subject first cohort. Four to six DR-DQ haplotypes were handled as single units for association and clustering, since linkage in the cohort was strong. Genome-wide SNP genotypes for about 60% of the roughly 700 donors were used in a later genetic analysis, which treated that subset as a discovery cohort. To predict cytomegalovirus infection status, the study brought together high-throughput TCR immunosequencing, statistical association of individual TCRs with disease status, and machine learning. The number of typed donors differed by locus: about 629-640 for A, B, C, DRB1 and DQB1; 500 to 550 for DQA1; 600 to 610 for DPA1; and around 450 for DPB1. Every discovery cohort repertoire had been produced on one sequencing platform. An earlier analysis of 587 of the donors used high-throughput TCR beta sequencing to judge whether each TCR beta V gene segment behaved as functional or pseudogenic. The aim of the study was to test whether cataloging public T cell receptors could identify signatures of past pathogen exposure. Rather than using new phenotypic data, the later analysis identified candidate immune exposures from TCR beta sequences and from how often those sequences occurred across donors. Both class I and class II loci were covered by HLA typing, at four-digit resolution. The genetic ancestry cluster associated with self-reported Caucasian donors included 81% of the 350 to 500 genotyped donors. What the study reported, not specific to this receptor: In a later analysis, TCR association rates were found to vary across HLA loci, with the most associated TCRs seen for DRB1 alleles and the fewest for HLA-C alleles. Specific HLA alleles were associated with 15,000 to 20,000 TCR beta sequences at a false discovery rate of 0.05 in a later analysis. The classifier was reported to diagnose cytomegalovirus status with high specificity and sensitivity in both the original cohort and the validation cohort. A later genetic analysis associated a missense DCLRE1C variant with V-gene and J-gene trimming of TCR beta chains, and an independent cohort replicated the association. A later analysis reported that several top co-occurrence clusters appeared linked to parvovirus B19, influenza, CMV and Epstein-Barr virus. Most TCR sequences were seen in very few donors, while some public TCRs were found in many individuals. In this cohort, only TCR beta chains were sequenced, and detectable features were limited by the absence of alpha or paired-chain data. Because counts were too low, some 17 rarely observed V segments, including chromosome 9 orphons, were excluded from the earlier analysis of 587 of the donors. In a later analysis, HLA-associated TCR beta chains were found to be more clonally expanded and to have lower generation probabilities than equally common non-associated chains. The study listed 150 to 200 TCR beta chains as associated with cytomegalovirus. In an earlier analysis of approximately 600 of the donors, most TCR beta V segments were observed in productive rearrangements about 87% or about 30% of the time, broadly matching IMGT annotations. Linkage disequilibrium might explain the correlated functional status among segregating V segments, but an unknown experimental factor could not be excluded. A further reported finding was that TCR beta sequences accurately predicted the HLA-A and HLA-B alleles for most subjects in the first cohort. Most CMV-associated TCR beta chains appeared to be HLA-restricted in a later analysis, and the HLA associations seemed to be driven largely by CMV exposure. The 87-base-pair reads could not distinguish some IMGT-functional V segments, including TRBV6-2 and TRBV6-3, so those segments were excluded. In a later genetic analysis, fewer N-insertions in productive TCRs were reported among donors in an Asian-associated ancestry cluster than the 666-donor mean. Because HLA typing was missing for some donors at each locus, association tests included only the typed subset. In vitro tests confirmed that a few of the cytomegalovirus-associated TCR beta chains recognize cytomegalovirus antigens. Sequencing depth was assumed to be roughly uniform across donors in the presence/absence analyses, though that assumption may not hold. The authors suggested that the approach could potentially be extended to other disease states and immunological phenotypes. When HLA alleles, especially DR and DQ, strongly co-occurred, TCR associations were difficult to assign to individual alleles. CMV serostatus was the only immune exposure information available for the cohort. A cluster of highly shared sequence variants was judged likely to represent a technical artifact of the sequencing pipeline.

As regards this clone: The clone's antigen remains unknown. Base qualities are not recorded, but no much larger clone differs from it by a single base. The same CDR3 is also encoded by other DNA sequences in this sample.

In total, about 650 healthy bone marrow donors made up the cohort. At the time of sampling, all cohort members were nominally healthy, though unrecorded immune exposures were likely present. CMV serostatus was positive for 289 and negative for about 50% of the roughly 700 cohort members, and was not recorded for this donor. Each donor provided a peripheral blood sample, and peripheral blood mononuclear cells were used for TCR beta sequencing. Genomic DNA extraction from the blood cell samples was performed with the Qiagen DNeasy Blood Extraction Kit. The germline V gene (reference sequence) sets CDR1 to SEHNR and CDR2 to FQNEAQ. There are 14 amino acids in the CDR3, from cysteine to phenylalanine inclusive. The CDR3 DNA has 42 bases and is translated from base 1. The germline ends are 10 bases apart after V is trimmed by 1 base and J by 4 bases. Library preparation was by the immunoSEQ multiplex PCR assay. The multiplex PCR relied on a mix of 60 forward primers for TCR Vbeta segments and 13 reverse primers for TCR Jbeta segments. A multiplex PCR assay on genomic DNA amplified the CDR3 region of rearranged TCR beta genes. On the Illumina HiSeq System, the amplified TCR beta libraries were sequenced as 87-base-pair reads. From the authors' description of their analysis: A later analysis tallied tens of millions of unique TCR beta chains across the 610 or so repertoires, and some 10 million of those chains were shared by two or more donors. Raw reads were error-corrected and collapsed into unique sequences by a nearest-neighbor algorithm in which closely related sequences were merged to remove PCR and sequencing errors. Alignment of CDR3 sequences to IMGT reference sequences was used to assign V, D and J gene segments. Each retained sequence needed at least a six-nucleotide match to both a V gene segment and a J gene segment. Rearrangements were classified as productive when the CDR3 lacked stop codons and remained in frame with V and J, and all other rearrangements were classified as non-productive. CDR3 was defined by IMGT convention, running from the second conserved V-encoded cysteine to the conserved J-encoded phenylalanine. The earlier analysis of about 620 of the donors excluded sequences that lacked an unambiguous match to a single V gene segment. An earlier analysis of roughly 590 of the donors called V segments functional above 56.7% productive rearrangements and segregating when the between-donor standard deviation exceeded 5%. A statistical classification framework was built to diagnose cytomegalovirus status from the catalog of TCR beta chain sequences. In a later analysis, V and J genes were assigned by comparing TCR nucleotide sequences against IMGT/GENE-DB human TR gene sequences. The TCRdist pipeline was used in a later analysis to assign CDR3 sequences and most-parsimonious VDJ recombination scenarios. In a later analysis, each TCR beta chain was defined by its CDR3 amino acid sequence together with its V-gene family, and reads without a unique V-gene family were excluded. A later analysis removed several hundred highly shared, low-generation-probability nucleotide sequences to deal with suspected cross-contamination and a sequencing artifact. For each public chain, a later analysis derived a clonal expansion index from normalized ranks of inferred template counts within each repertoire. In a later analysis, generation probabilities were computed with a VDJ recombination model fitted to out-of-frame rearrangements, and the resulting probabilities were checked against IGoR. In a later analysis, TCR-TCR, TCR-HLA and TCR-CMV co-occurrence was scored with hypergeometric tests, and a repertoire-size bias correction was applied to TCR pairs. A later analysis estimated false discovery rates by permuting HLA or CMV assignments 20 times. A later analysis grouped co-occurring TCRs with DBSCAN, adding TCRdist sequence similarity when clustering within HLA-allele-positive subsets. Co-occurrence clustering excluded repertoires with fewer than 30,000 or more than 120,000 public chains, plus five with anomalous nucleotide sharing. The source is immuneACCESS, and TCRdb retained only in-frame sequences with V and J called. Part of the clones is not carried over; for the studies checked, unresolved V genes explain less than half of this, and the remainder is unexplained. D and trimming were read from the DNA, whereas the V and J calls and clone size are those reported in that table. This sample has tens of thousands of clones in its table, and around 60% of those were observed once. Together, the top ten hold approximately 2.2% of the sample.

What was sequenced was PBMCs. The receptor was derived from a human donor in good health. This sequence uses TRBV7-9 and TRBJ1-1; TRBD1 is perhaps the D gene, given 6 matching bases. Here the CDR3 is given as CASSLGQGSTEAFF. The nucleotide sequence is given as TGTGCCAGCAGCTTAGGTCAGGGGAGCACTGAAGCTTTCTTT.